This T cell receptor (beta chain) was recovered during a study of T cells in Graves' hyperthyroidism and ophthalmopathy. Study context: Upon initial diagnosis and before any treatment, peripheral blood was collected. General study results and limits: Ophthalmopathy and stable hyperthyroidism were told apart by a 13 V-J model.

The germline CDR1 and CDR2 sequences are MNHNS and SASEGT. Trimming removed 10 bases from V and 0 bases from J; junction bases left unmatched: 13. CDR3 length: 17 amino acids. This clonotype was seen only a few times. Its target is unknown. The investigators amplified TCR beta CDR3 regions from RNA transcripts. The HTBI primer set was used in a first-round RT-PCR of the TCR CDR3. TCRdb redid the calling of the multiplex PCR reads with MiXCR, one entry per CDR3 protein. This table has some 620,000 distinct CDR3 sequences, under 20% appearing once. The hyperthyroidism was newly diagnosed and had lasted under 2 months; the patients were aged 18 to 65. Diagnosing involved the use of clinical symptoms, serum thyroxine and TRAb, thyroid ultrasound and orbital computed tomography.

The sequenced sample was blood. The chain carries TRBV6-1 and TRBJ1-1; 11 positions match TRBD1. The TCR originated in a woman aged 25 to 39 with Graves' hyperthyroidism. CDR3 nucleotides: TGTGCCATCGCCCCCTACTGGGACAGGGGGTTGAACACTGAAGCTTTCTTT. It yields the protein CAIAPYWDRGLNTEAFF.